The entry below describes one T cell receptor beta chain. Its antigen is not identified. This clone may be a read error of a much larger clone one base away. The data originate from a study of breast tumors, draining lymph nodes, adjacent tissues. The study, taken as a whole, reports: The lymph node origin of tumor T cells was framed as consistent with a hypothesis, not demonstrated.

The lymph nodes were axillary draining lymph nodes from breast cancer patients. TCRdb itself ran the multiplex PCR reads through MiXCR, one entry per CDR3 protein. Seen here are approximately 130,000 distinct CDR3 sequences, around 20% observed once, and the top ten hold around 2.7%. The CDR3 runs 16 residues. Germline assignment: CDR1 SGHRS and CDR2 YFSETQ. The sequence was obtained from a female donor with breast cancer. Some clones in this sample may be carry-over from other donors' samples. Sample: axillary lymph node tissue. V usage is TRBV5-1 and J usage is TRBJ2-2; possibly TRBD1 or TRBD2 for D (6 bases each). The CDR3 sequence is CASGLYGRGLNGELFF. In DNA form, the CDR3 reads TGTGCCAGCGGCTTATATGGCCGGGGGCTGAATGGGGAGCTGTTTTTT.